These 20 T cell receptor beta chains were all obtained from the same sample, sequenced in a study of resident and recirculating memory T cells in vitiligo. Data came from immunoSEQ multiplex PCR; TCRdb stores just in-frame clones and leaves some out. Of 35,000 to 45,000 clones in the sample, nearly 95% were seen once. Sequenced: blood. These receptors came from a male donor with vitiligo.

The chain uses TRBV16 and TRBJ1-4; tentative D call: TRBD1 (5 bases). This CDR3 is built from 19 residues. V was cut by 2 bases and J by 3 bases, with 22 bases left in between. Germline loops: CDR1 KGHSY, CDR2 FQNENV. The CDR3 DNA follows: TGTGCCAGCAGCCAACACCCCCTTCAGGGTACCTATGCTAATGAAAAACTGTTTTTT. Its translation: CASSQHPLQGTYANEKLFF.

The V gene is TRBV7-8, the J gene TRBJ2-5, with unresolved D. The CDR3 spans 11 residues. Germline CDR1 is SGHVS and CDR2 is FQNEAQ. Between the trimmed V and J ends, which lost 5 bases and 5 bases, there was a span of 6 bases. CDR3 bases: TGTGCCAGCAGCCCCTCGGAGACCCAGTACTTC. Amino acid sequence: CASSPSETQYF.

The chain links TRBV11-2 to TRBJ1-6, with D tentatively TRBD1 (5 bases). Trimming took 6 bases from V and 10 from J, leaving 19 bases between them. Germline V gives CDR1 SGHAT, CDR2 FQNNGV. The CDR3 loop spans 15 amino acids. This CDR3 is CASRLSGGEGSPLHF. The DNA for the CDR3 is TGTGCCAGCAGGCTATCGGGGGGAGAGGGATCACCCCTCCACTTT.

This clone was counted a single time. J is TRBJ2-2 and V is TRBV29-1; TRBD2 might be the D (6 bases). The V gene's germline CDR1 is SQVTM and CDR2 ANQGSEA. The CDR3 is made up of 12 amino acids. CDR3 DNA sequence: TGCACTTGCCGACTAGGGACCGGGGAGCTGTTTTTT. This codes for CTCRLGTGELFF.

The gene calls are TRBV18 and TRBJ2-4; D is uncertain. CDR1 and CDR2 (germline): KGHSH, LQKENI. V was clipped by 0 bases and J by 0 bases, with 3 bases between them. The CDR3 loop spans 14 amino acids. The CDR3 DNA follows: TGTGCCAGCTCACCACCCATAGCCAAAAACATTCAGTACTTC. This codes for CASSPPIAKNIQYF. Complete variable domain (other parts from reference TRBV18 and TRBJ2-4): NAGVMQNPRHLVRRRGQEARLRCSPMKGHSHVYWYRQLPEEGLKFMVYLQKENIIDESGMPKERFSAEFPKEGPSILRIQQVVRGDSAAYFCASSPPIAKNIQYFGAGTRLSVL.

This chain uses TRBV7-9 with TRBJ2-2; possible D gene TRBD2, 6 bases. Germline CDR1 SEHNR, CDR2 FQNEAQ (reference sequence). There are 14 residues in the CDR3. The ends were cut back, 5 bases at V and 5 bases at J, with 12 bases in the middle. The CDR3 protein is CASSPGLPTGELFF. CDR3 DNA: TGTGCCAGCAGCCCAGGACTACCTACCGGGGAGCTGTTTTTT.

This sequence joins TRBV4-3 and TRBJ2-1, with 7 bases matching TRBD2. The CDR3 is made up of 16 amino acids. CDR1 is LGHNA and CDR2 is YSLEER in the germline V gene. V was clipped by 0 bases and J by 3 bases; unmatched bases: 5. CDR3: CASSQDEGGGYNEQFF. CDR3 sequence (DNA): TGCGCCAGCAGCCAAGACGAGGGCGGGGGCTACAATGAGCAGTTCTTC.

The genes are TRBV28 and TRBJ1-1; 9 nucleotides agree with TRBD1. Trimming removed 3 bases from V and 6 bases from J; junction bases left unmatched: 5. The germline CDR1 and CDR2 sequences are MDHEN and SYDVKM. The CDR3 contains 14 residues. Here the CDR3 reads CASSLGTGSAEAFF. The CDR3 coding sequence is TGTGCCAGCAGTTTGGGGACAGGGTCTGCTGAAGCTTTCTTT.

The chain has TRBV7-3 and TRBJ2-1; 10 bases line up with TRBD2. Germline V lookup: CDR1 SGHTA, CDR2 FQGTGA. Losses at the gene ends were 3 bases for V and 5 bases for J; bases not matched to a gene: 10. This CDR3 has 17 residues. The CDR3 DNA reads TGTGCCAGCAGCTTCTTACCAGCGGGGGGGAGGAACAATGAGCAGTTCTTC. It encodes CASSFLPAGGRNNEQFF.

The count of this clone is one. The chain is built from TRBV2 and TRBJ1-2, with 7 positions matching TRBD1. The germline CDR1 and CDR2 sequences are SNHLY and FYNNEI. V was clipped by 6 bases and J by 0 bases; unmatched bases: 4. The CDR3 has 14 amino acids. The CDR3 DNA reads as TGTGCCAGCAGGGTTCAGGGGGCTAACTATGGCTACACCTTC. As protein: CASRVQGANYGYTF. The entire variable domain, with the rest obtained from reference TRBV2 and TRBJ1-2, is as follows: EPEVTQTPSHQVTQMGQEVILRCVPISNHLYFYWYRQILGQKVEFLVSFYNNEISEKSEIFDDQFSVERPDGSNFTLKIRSTKLEDSAMYFCASRVQGANYGYTFGSGTRLTVV.

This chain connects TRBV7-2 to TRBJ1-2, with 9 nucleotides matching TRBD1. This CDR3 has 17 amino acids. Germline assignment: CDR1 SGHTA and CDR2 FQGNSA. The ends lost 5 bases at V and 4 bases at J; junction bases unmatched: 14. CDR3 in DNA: TGTGCCAGCAGCCCCACTCCAGGGGACAGGGCCTCCTATGGCTACACCTTC. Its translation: CASSPTPGDRASYGYTF.

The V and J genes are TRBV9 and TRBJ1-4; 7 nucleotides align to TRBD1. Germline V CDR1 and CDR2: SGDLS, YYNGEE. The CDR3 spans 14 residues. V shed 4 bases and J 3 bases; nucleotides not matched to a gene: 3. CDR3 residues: CASSRDSANEKLFF. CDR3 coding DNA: TGTGCCAGCAGCAGGGACAGTGCTAATGAAAAACTGTTTTTT.

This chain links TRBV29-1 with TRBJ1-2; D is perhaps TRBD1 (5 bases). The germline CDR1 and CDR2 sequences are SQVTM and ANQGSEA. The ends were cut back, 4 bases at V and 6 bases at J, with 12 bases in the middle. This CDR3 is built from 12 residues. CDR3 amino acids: CSVGQGFDGYTF. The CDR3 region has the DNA TGCAGCGTTGGGCAGGGCTTCGATGGCTACACCTTC.

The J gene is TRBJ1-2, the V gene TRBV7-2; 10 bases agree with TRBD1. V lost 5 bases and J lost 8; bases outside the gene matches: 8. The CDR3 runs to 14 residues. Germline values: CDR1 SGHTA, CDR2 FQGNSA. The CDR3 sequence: CASSADRGKRGYTF. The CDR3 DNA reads TGTGCCAGCAGCGCGGACAGGGGGAAACGGGGCTACACCTTC.

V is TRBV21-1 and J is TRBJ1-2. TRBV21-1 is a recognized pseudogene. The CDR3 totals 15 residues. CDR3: CASIFLDIRSYGYTF. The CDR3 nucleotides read TGTGCCAGCATTTTCTTGGATATACGGAGCTATGGCTACACCTTC.

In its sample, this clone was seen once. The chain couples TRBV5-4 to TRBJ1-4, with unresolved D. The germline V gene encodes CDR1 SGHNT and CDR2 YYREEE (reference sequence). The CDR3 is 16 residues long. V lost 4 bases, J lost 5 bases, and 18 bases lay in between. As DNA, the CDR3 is TGTGCCAGCAGCCCGGGTATCGTTACGGAGAATGAAAAACTGTTTTTT. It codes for CASSPGIVTENEKLFF.

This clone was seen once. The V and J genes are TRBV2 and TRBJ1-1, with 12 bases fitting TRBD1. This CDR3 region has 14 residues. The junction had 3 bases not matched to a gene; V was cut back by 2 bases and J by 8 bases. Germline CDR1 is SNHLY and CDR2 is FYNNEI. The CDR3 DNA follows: TGTGCCAGCAGTGAACGTGGGACAGGGGGCGAAGCTTTCTTT. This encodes CASSERGTGGEAFF.

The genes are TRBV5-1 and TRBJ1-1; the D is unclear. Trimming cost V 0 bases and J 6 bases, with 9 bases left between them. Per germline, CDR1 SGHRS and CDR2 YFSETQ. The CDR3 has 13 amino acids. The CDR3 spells CASSLERGAEAFF. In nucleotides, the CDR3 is TGCGCCAGCAGCTTGGAGCGAGGCGCTGAAGCTTTCTTT. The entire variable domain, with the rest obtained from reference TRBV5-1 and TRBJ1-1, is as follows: KAGVTQTPRYLIKTRGQQVTLSCSPISGHRSVSWYQQTPGQGLQFLFEYFSETQRNKGNFPGRFSGRQFSNSRSEMNVSTLELGDSALYLCASSLERGAEAFFGQGTRLTVV.

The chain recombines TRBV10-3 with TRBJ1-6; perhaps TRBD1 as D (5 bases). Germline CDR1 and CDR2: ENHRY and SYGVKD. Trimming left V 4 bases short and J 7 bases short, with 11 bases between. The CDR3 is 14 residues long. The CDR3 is CAISGTSDNSPLHF. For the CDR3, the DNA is TGTGCCATCAGTGGGACATCGGACAATTCACCCCTCCACTTT.

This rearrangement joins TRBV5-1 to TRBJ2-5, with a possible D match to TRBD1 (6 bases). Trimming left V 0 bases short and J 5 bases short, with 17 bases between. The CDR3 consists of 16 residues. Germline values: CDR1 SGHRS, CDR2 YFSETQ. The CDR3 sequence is CASSLAHRARRETQYF. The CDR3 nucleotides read TGCGCCAGCAGCTTGGCACACAGGGCGCGAAGGGAGACCCAGTACTTC.